Each of the 3 T cell receptor beta chains below was sequenced from the same sample in a study of shared clonotypes between healthy human individuals. Clones were read by immunoSEQ multiplex PCR, and TCRdb kept only the in-frame ones, dropping some. The table lists about 1 million clones, approximately 70% of them singletons. The specimen sequenced was memory CD4+ T cells sorted from blood. Subset indicated: CD45RA-negative fraction. These receptors originate from a man younger than 30 in good health.

The chain employs TRBV6-6 and TRBJ2-3; 7 positions match TRBD2. V gave up 6 bases and J gave up 1 base; unmatched junction bases: 10. Germline CDR1 reads MNHNY; CDR2 reads SVGAGI (reference sequence). The CDR3 extends over 16 amino acids. This CDR3 reads CASRGLRGDRTDTQYF. CDR3 bases: TGTGCCAGCAGGGGTCTCCGGGGGGACCGCACAGATACGCAGTATTTT.

A note on this clone: Other DNA sequences in this specimen translate into the identical CDR3. The CDR3 reads CASSLGGSGANVLTF. CDR3 bases: TGTGCCAGCAGCTTAGGAGGCTCTGGGGCCAACGTCCTGACTTTC. V and J are TRBV7-2 and TRBJ2-6; D remains unclear. Trimming stripped 1 base from V and 0 bases from J, with 4 bases between. The CDR3 is 15 residues long. CDR1 and CDR2 from the germline V gene are SGHTA and FQGNSA.

Regarding this clone: A much larger clone is a single base away; this may be a read error. The J gene is TRBJ2-6, the V gene TRBV7-6; D possibly uses TRBD1 or TRBD2 (5 bases each). Germline lookup yields CDR1 SGHVS and CDR2 FNYEAQ. With 5 bases removed from V and 0 bases from J, the gap between germline ends came to 8 bases. The CDR3 covers 15 residues. The CDR3 bases are TGTGCCAGCAGCCGGGGCCTCTCTGGGGCCAACGTCCTGACTTTC. Translation gives CASSRGLSGANVLTF.